The 7 T cell receptor beta chains given below trace back to one sample, sequenced in a study of blood T cell repertoires in COVID-19. Using immunoSEQ multiplex PCR, the repertoire was profiled, and TCRdb retains in-frame clones only, with some absent. The profile shows roughly 330,000 clones, 87% of them singletons. The sequencing sample was made of peripheral blood. These receptors came from a man under 40 with COVID-19, enrolled during active disease.

The chain carries TRBV6-2 or TRBV6-3 and TRBJ2-3; 7 nucleotides line up with TRBD2. CDR1 is MNHEY and CDR2 is SVGEGT in the germline V gene. The ends lost 2 bases at V and 2 bases at J; junction bases unmatched: 7. The CDR3 is made up of 16 amino acids. For the CDR3, the DNA is TGTGCCAGCAGTTACGAGGCAGCGGGATACACAGATACGCAGTATTTT. It codes for CASSYEAAGYTDTQYF.

V and J are TRBV7-2 and TRBJ2-7; possibly TRBD1 for D (5 bases). The CDR3 is made up of 16 amino acids. The V gene lost 5 bases and the J gene lost 6 bases, with 23 bases spanning the gap. Germline-derived CDR1 and CDR2 are SGHTA and FQGNSA. CDR3 residues: CASSLFLRTHVSEQYF. CDR3 DNA: TGTGCCAGCAGCCTCTTTTTAAGGACACATGTTAGCGAGCAGTACTTC.

The chain combines TRBV7-3 with TRBJ2-4, with TRBD2 matching 9 bases. Germline V gene sequence: CDR1 SGHTA, CDR2 FQGTGA. There are 15 residues in the CDR3. V lost 1 base, J lost 9 bases, and 7 bases stayed unmatched. The CDR3 DNA reads TGTGCCAGCAGCTTAATGCTAGCGGGATCGGGCATTCAGTACTTC. It specifies CASSLMLAGSGIQYF.

This clone was counted once. The rearrangement links TRBV4-3 to TRBJ2-7; TRBD2 matches at 7 bases. J gave up 4 bases and V 4 bases, and 4 bases lay outside the gene matches. Germline CDR1 and CDR2: LGHNA and YSLEER. CDR3 length: 13 amino acids. The CDR3 DNA sequence: TGCGCCAGCAGCCTCAGAGCGGGGTACGAGCAGTACTTC. This encodes CASSLRAGYEQYF.

The gene calls are TRBV11-1 and TRBJ2-1, with D perhaps TRBD2 (5 bases). The V end was cut by 5 bases, the J end by 7 bases, with 18 bases between. The CDR3 spans 15 residues. The germline gives CDR1 SGHAT, CDR2 FQDESV (reference sequence). The CDR3 loop reads CASSPLASGGNEQFF. The DNA of the CDR3 is TGTGCCAGCAGCCCCCTAGCTTCCGGTGGGAATGAGCAGTTCTTC.

The chain couples TRBV5-1 to TRBJ2-3, with 7 bases aligning to TRBD1. V lost 4 bases and J lost 2; bases outside the gene matches: 7. Germline-derived CDR1 and CDR2 are SGHRS and YFSETQ. The CDR3 is 15 amino acids. The CDR3: CASSPRTGPTDTQYF. For the CDR3, the DNA is TGCGCCAGCAGCCCGAGGACAGGACCCACAGATACGCAGTATTTT.

Notes on this clone: The identical CDR3 is also encoded by other nucleotide sequences in the sample. The chain employs TRBV9 and TRBJ1-1; D call uncertain. This CDR3 is built from 14 residues. The germline gives CDR1 SGDLS, CDR2 YYNGEE. The V and J ends lost 0 bases and 1 base respectively, with 7 bases between them. Here the CDR3 DNA reads TGTGCCAGCAGCGTAGGAAGAGCGAACACTGAAGCTTTCTTT. Residues: CASSVGRANTEAFF.